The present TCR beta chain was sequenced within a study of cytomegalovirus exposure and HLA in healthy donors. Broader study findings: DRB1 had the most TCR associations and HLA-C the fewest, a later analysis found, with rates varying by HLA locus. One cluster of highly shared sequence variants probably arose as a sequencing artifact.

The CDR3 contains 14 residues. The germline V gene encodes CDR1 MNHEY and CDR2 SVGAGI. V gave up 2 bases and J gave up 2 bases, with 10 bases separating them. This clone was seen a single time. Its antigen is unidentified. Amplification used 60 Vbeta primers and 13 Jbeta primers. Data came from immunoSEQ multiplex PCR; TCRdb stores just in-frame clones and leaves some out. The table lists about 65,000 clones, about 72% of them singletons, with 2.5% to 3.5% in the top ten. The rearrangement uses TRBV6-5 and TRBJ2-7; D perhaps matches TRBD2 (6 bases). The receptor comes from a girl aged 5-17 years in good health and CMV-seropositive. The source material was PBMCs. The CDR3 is CASSYAGFTYEQYF. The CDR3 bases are TGTGCCAGCAGTTACGCGGGGTTTACCTACGAGCAGTACTTC.